The source of this T cell receptor (beta chain) is a study of OX40 agonist ivuxolimab in advanced cancers. Here immunoSEQ multiplex PCR was the method, and the copy in TCRdb shows in-frame clones only, minus some. The sample has 55,000 to 75,000 clones, about four fifths seen once. The CDR3 spans 13 residues. Germline V lookup: CDR1 LGHNA, CDR2 YNFKEQ. Trimming left V 1 base short and J 7 bases short, with 10 bases between. This clonotype was obtained from an adult with an advanced solid tumor such as melanoma, head and neck, liver or kidney cancer. The rearrangement uses TRBV4-2 and TRBJ2-5; D is unresolved. Here the sequenced sample was CD4+ or CD8+ T cells sorted from blood, taken in a trial of the OX40 agonist ivuxolimab. This CDR3 reads CASSQGFPGTQYF. CDR3 DNA sequence: TGTGCCAGCAGCCAAGGATTCCCCGGGACCCAGTACTTC.